This TCR beta chain was found in a study of shared clonotypes between healthy human individuals. Germline V lookup: CDR1 SEHNR, CDR2 FQNEAQ (reference sequence). The V segment lost 1 base and the J segment 6 bases; nucleotides outside the gene matches: 8. The CDR3 has 15 residues. Clones were sequenced by immunoSEQ multiplex PCR, and TCRdb holds only the in-frame ones, with some missing. Of some 530,000 clones listed, around 73% were seen once; the top ten hold 12%. The sample taken for sequencing was PBMCs. The TCR sequence derives from a woman in her 40s in good health. Some clones in this sample may be carry-over from other donors' samples. The chain employs TRBV7-9 and TRBJ2-7; 8 bases agree with TRBD1. The CDR3 region has the DNA TGTGCCAGCAGCTTAGACGGACAGGGATGGCGCGAGCAGTACTTC. Its translation is CASSLDGQGWREQYF.